Each of the 17 T cell receptor beta chains below was sequenced from the same sample in a study of beta chain features in type 1 diabetes. Study-wide findings and caveats: Shorter TCRB CDR3s, moderately but significantly so, were found in Type 1 diabetes patients in all four CD4+ subsets.

Every isolated RNA sample was fully reverse transcribed, so sequencing captured expressed TCRB transcripts. TCRdb keeps only in-frame clones here, not all; method: immunoSEQ multiplex PCR. This sample carries around 160,000 clones, about 9% of them seen once, and the ten largest clones take approximately 0.54%. Their antigens are not known. Sequenced material: central memory CD4+ T cells from blood. Source of these receptors: a woman between 18 and 29 years old with type 1 diabetes.

A few counts support this clone. V gene TRBV5-4 combines with J gene TRBJ2-7; D may be TRBD1 (6 bases). The V end lost 4 bases, the J end lost 1 base, and 15 bases lay between the germline ends. The CDR3 sequence is 15 residues long. Germline V gives CDR1 SGHNT, CDR2 YYREEE (reference sequence). The CDR3 coding sequence is TGTGCCAGCAGCCCCGATCAGAGGGGGTCCTACGAGCAGTACTTC. Amino acids: CASSPDQRGSYEQYF.

The sample holds a few counts of this clone. The V and J genes are TRBV12-5 and TRBJ2-3; the D gene is possibly TRBD1 (5 bases). Per the germline V gene, CDR1 is LGHNT and CDR2 is FRNRAP. This CDR3 has 14 amino acids. V lost 4 bases and J 6 bases, leaving 14 bases between the germline ends. The CDR3: CASGSQTKGDTQYF. As DNA, the CDR3 is TGTGCTAGTGGTTCCCAGACCAAGGGGGATACGCAGTATTTT. Variable domain in full (rest from reference TRBV12-5 and TRBJ2-3): DARVTQTPRHKVTEMGQEVTMRCQPILGHNTVFWYRQTMMQGLELLAYFRNRAPLDDSGMPKDRFSAEMPDATLATLKIQPSEPRDSAVYFCASGSQTKGDTQYFGPGTRLTVL.

The chain recombines TRBV9 with TRBJ2-5, with unresolved D. Germline CDR1 reads SGDLS; CDR2 reads YYNGEE. This CDR3 region has 14 residues. V dropped 4 bases and J dropped 1 base, with 11 bases sitting between them. CDR3 nucleotides: TGTGCCAGCAGCCGGTGGGCGCTCCAAGAGACCCAGTACTTC. Translating gives CASSRWALQETQYF.

The chain has TRBV18 and TRBJ1-2; maybe TRBD1 (6 bases). Germline V gene sequence: CDR1 KGHSH, CDR2 LQKENI. The CDR3 sequence is 14 residues long. Trimming removed 3 bases at V and 4 bases at J, with 12 bases between. The CDR3 sequence: CASSPNRESYGYTF. The DNA for the CDR3 is TGTGCCAGCTCACCTAACAGGGAGAGCTATGGCTACACCTTC.

The table lists this clone with a few counts. The V and J genes are TRBV5-4 and TRBJ2-2, with 13 nucleotides matching TRBD2. V lost 0 bases to trimming and J lost 5 bases; unmatched junction nucleotides: 1. The CDR3 loop spans 16 amino acids. Germline values: CDR1 SGHNT, CDR2 YYREEE (reference sequence). CDR3: CASSLGGLAGTGELFF. DNA for the CDR3: TGTGCCAGCAGCTTGGGGGGACTAGCGGGAACCGGGGAGCTGTTTTTT.

This clone was seen a handful of times. Here the CDR3 reads CAISESRQNYGYTF. CDR3 nucleotides: TGTGCCATCAGTGAGTCCAGACAGAACTATGGCTACACCTTC. The chain has TRBV10-3 and TRBJ1-2, with TRBD1 as a possible D gene (5 bases). Trimming shortened V by 0 bases and J by 2 bases, and 7 bases separated the two germline ends. There are 14 residues in the CDR3. CDR1 is ENHRY, CDR2 SYGVKD, per germline.

The J gene is TRBJ2-7, the V gene TRBV12-5; 14 nucleotides align to TRBD2. V lost 5 bases and J lost 6; bases outside the gene matches: 6. The CDR3 loop spans 15 amino acids. The germline V gene has CDR1 LGHNT and CDR2 FRNRAP. Here the CDR3 DNA reads TGTGCTAGTGGTCCCCCCGGACTAGCGGGGGGCGAGCAGTACTTC. Translation gives CASGPPGLAGGEQYF.

This clone was found a few times. The genes are TRBV6-5 and TRBJ2-7; maybe TRBD1 (6 bases). The CDR3 is made up of 13 amino acids. Trimming stripped 6 bases from V and 2 bases from J, with 11 bases between. CDR1 is MNHEY, CDR2 SVGAGI, per germline. For the CDR3, the DNA is TGTGCCAGCAGGACGACAGGAACCTACGAGCAGTACTTC. It codes for CASRTTGTYEQYF.

This clone was counted between two and nine times. The CDR3 loop is CASSQSTSGSYEQYF. The CDR3 bases are TGTGCCAGCAGCCAGAGCACTAGCGGGTCCTACGAGCAGTACTTC. The chain combines TRBV5-4 with TRBJ2-7, with 9 bases identical to TRBD2. The CDR3 is 15 residues long. J gave up 1 base and V 4 bases, and 6 bases lay outside the gene matches. Germline V CDR1 and CDR2: SGHNT, YYREEE (reference sequence).

This clone was observed at least ten times. This chain connects TRBV7-2 to TRBJ2-7, with D hard to call. The CDR3 is 15 residues long. V gave up 5 bases and J gave up 2 bases, with 16 bases separating them. The V gene's germline CDR1 is SGHTA and CDR2 FQGNSA. DNA for the CDR3: TGTGCCAGCAGCCCCCCGGCGGCCGCAGCCTACGAGCAGTACTTC. It encodes CASSPPAAAAYEQYF.

J is TRBJ1-2 and V is TRBV5-4; 10 bases are a match to TRBD1. The germline CDR1 and CDR2 sequences are SGHNT and YYREEE (reference sequence). The ends lost 0 bases at V and 8 bases at J; junction bases unmatched: 7. This CDR3 comprises 15 residues. The CDR3, as DNA: TGTGCCAGCAGCTTGGTTGCGACAGGGGGCAAAGGCTACACCTTC. Amino acids: CASSLVATGGKGYTF. Based on the CDR3 plus reference TRBV5-4 and TRBJ1-2, the full variable domain is ETGVTQSPTHLIKTRGQQVTLRCSSQSGHNTVSWYQQALGQGPQFIFQYYREEENGRGNFPPRFSGLQFPNYSSELNVNALELDDSALYLCASSLVATGGKGYTFGSGTRLTVV.

This clone was picked up a small number of times. V and J are TRBV7-9 and TRBJ1-2; D gene uncertain. The V and J ends lost 5 bases and 7 bases respectively, with 14 bases between them. The V gene's germline CDR1 is SEHNR and CDR2 FQNEAQ (reference sequence). The CDR3 covers 13 residues. The CDR3 coding sequence is TGTGCCAGCAGCCTAGAAATGCAGGTTGGCTACACCTTC. Amino acids: CASSLEMQVGYTF.

V and J are TRBV15 and TRBJ2-7, with 9 bases that match TRBD1. The germline CDR1 and CDR2 sequences are LNHNV and YYDKDF (reference sequence). J was trimmed by 5 bases and V by 5 bases; bases with no gene match: 1. The CDR3 sequence is 12 residues long. This CDR3 reads CATSRTGDEQYF. CDR3 nucleotides: TGTGCCACCAGCCGGACAGGGGACGAGCAGTACTTC.

V usage is TRBV28 and J usage is TRBJ2-7; the match to TRBD2 covers 8 bases. Trimming removed 5 bases from V and 5 bases from J; junction bases left unmatched: 8. Looked up from germline, CDR1 is MDHEN and CDR2 is SYDVKM. The CDR3 runs 14 residues. Written as DNA, the CDR3 is TGTGCCAGCAGTATGGGCGGGAGGATCGACGAGCAGTACTTC. This sequence encodes CASSMGGRIDEQYF.

This rearrangement joins TRBV5-1 to TRBJ1-1, with D perhaps matching TRBD1 (6 bases). Trimming took 4 bases from V and 0 from J, leaving 10 bases between them. Germline V gene sequence: CDR1 SGHRS, CDR2 YFSETQ. The CDR3 sequence is 14 residues long. This chain's CDR3 is CASSPGQMNTEAFF. CDR3 bases: TGCGCCAGCAGCCCCGGACAGATGAACACTGAAGCTTTCTTT.

Only a few counts were recorded for this clone. The same CDR3 is also encoded by other DNA sequences in this sample. This CDR3 is CSARQGNEQYF. CDR3 nucleotide sequence: TGCAGTGCCAGACAGGGCAACGAGCAGTACTTC. The gene calls are TRBV20-1 and TRBJ2-7; 7 nucleotides agree with TRBD1. CDR1 and CDR2 from the germline V gene are DFQATT and SNEGSKA (reference sequence). Unmatched junction bases numbered 4, after V lost 6 bases and J lost 5 bases. This CDR3 spans 11 amino acids.

V is TRBV2 and J is TRBJ2-7; 11 bases are a match to TRBD2. V gave up 5 bases and J gave up 1 base; unmatched junction bases: 7. The CDR3 length is 16 residues. Germline CDR1 and CDR2: SNHLY and FYNNEI. The CDR3 sequence: CASSIPSGGTSYEQYF. CDR3 nucleotides: TGTGCCAGCAGTATTCCTAGCGGGGGGACTTCCTACGAGCAGTACTTC.